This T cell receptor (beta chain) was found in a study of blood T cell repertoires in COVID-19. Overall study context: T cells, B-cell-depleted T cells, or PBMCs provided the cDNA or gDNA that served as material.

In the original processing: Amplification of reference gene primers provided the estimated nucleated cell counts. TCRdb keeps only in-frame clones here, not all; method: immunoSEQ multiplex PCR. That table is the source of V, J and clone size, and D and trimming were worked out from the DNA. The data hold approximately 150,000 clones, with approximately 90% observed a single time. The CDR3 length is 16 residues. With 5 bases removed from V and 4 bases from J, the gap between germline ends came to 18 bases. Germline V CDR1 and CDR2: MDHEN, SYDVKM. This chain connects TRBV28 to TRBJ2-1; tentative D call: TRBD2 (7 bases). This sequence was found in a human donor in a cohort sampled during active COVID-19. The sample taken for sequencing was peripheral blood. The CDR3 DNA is TGTGCCAGCAGTACCCCTGGGGGGGCAGGATACAATGAGCAGTTCTTC. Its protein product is CASSTPGGAGYNEQFF.